This T cell receptor (beta chain) was sequenced during a study of cytomegalovirus exposure and HLA in healthy donors. The PCR contained 60 Vbeta and 13 Jbeta primers. In the source study's methods: An analysis performed later counted around 80 million unique TCR beta chains (around 10 million of them shared). Assay: immunoSEQ multiplex PCR; the TCRdb copy retains only in-frame clones and omits some. V, J and clone size are those of that table, while D and trimming were read from the DNA. The specimen's table records about 160,000 clones. With V trimmed by 2 bases and J by 7 bases, 9 bases remained unmatched. Germline-derived CDR1 and CDR2 are ENHRY and SYGVKD. This CDR3 comprises 15 residues.

V gene TRBV10-3 combines with J gene TRBJ1-1, with 8 positions matching TRBD1. This TCR derives from an older woman in good health and CMV-seronegative. The sequenced sample consisted of PBMCs. The CDR3 loop is CAISEGRGRLGEAFF. As DNA, the CDR3 is TGTGCCATCAGTGAGGGCAGGGGGCGATTGGGTGAAGCTTTCTTT.